One and the same sample provided the 25 T cell receptor beta chains below, sequenced in a study of blood T cells in healthy people across ages. Next came a second PCR, run for roughly 6 to 11 cycles, which used a sample-barcoded 5' primer along with a J-beta primer mix. Each CDR3 protein is one row after TCRdb ran MiXCR on the 5' RACE reads. The sample has around 1,100,000 distinct CDR3 sequences; more than 30% are singletons. The sample comprised blood. The receptors shown here come from a man aged 18-30 years in good health.

This chain joins TRBV12-3 or TRBV12-4 and TRBJ2-5; D remains unclear. The CDR3 is 13 amino acids. V was shortened by 3 bases and J by 2 bases, with 7 bases between the two germline ends. The CDR3 loop is CASSFTAQETQYF. In DNA, the CDR3 is TGTGCCAGCAGTTTTACGGCACAAGAGACCCAGTACTTC.

This clonotype occurred once. The chain combines TRBV4-2 with TRBJ2-2; weak D call: TRBD2 (5 bases). V lost 1 base, J lost 4 bases, and 16 bases lay in between. Per the germline V gene, CDR1 is LGHNA and CDR2 is YNFKEQ. The CDR3 loop spans 17 amino acids. The CDR3 region is CASSQGERASSTGELFF. The CDR3 region has the DNA TGTGCCAGCAGCCAAGGTGAGAGGGCTAGCAGCACCGGGGAGCTGTTTTTT.

Of note for this clonotype: Given a much more abundant clone one base away, this may be a read error. The chain joins TRBV7-2 to TRBJ2-1; D is unclear. Near its end, the DNA agrees better with TRBJ2-7, so the J call may be wrong. The CDR3 runs to 11 residues. Germline CDR1 reads SGHTA; CDR2 reads FQGNSA. CDR3 DNA sequence: TGTGCCACGCGGTTCGTTAATGAGCAGTACTTC. This sequence encodes CATRFVNEQYF.

The V call is TRBV7-6, the J call TRBJ1-4, with D possibly matching TRBD1 (5 bases). The V end lost 7 bases, the J end lost 0 bases, and 15 bases lay between the germline ends. Germline CDR1 SGHVS, CDR2 FNYEAQ. The CDR3 spans 16 residues. CDR3 in amino acids: CASTRGGAATNEKLFF. CDR3 nucleotides: TGTGCCAGCACCCGGGGCGGAGCCGCAACTAATGAAAAACTGTTTTTT.

This sequence joins TRBV6-6 and TRBJ2-1; perhaps TRBD2 as D (5 bases). The CDR3 has 14 amino acids. CDR1 MNHNY and CDR2 SVGAGI come from the germline V gene (reference sequence). Trimming stripped 6 bases from V and 4 bases from J, with 13 bases between. The CDR3 DNA follows: TGTGCCAGCAGCGCGAGGGATCGGTACAATGAGCAGTTCTTC. It specifies CASSARDRYNEQFF.

The chain combines TRBV20-1 with TRBJ1-1, with D hard to call. This CDR3 comprises 12 residues. The germline CDR1 and CDR2 sequences are DFQATT and SNEGSKA (reference sequence). V lost 8 bases and J lost 5, with 15 bases in between. The CDR3 protein is CSTTRTGTEAFF. CDR3 nucleotides: TGCAGTACTACTAGGACCGGGACTGAAGCTTTCTTT.

This clonotype turned up a few times. The V and J genes are TRBV28 and TRBJ2-7; maybe TRBD1 (6 bases). The CDR3 sequence is 13 residues long. V was cut by 3 bases and J by 10 bases, with 16 bases left in between. Germline V gene lookup returns CDR1 MDHEN and CDR2 SYDVKM. CDR3 protein: CASSFRQGLEQYF. The CDR3, as DNA: TGTGCCAGCAGTTTTAGGCAGGGGTTAGAACAGTACTTC.

This clonotype was seen many times. V usage is TRBV20-1 and J usage is TRBJ2-5; 8 nucleotides line up with TRBD2. This CDR3 has 15 residues. The V gene end was trimmed by 4 bases and the J gene end by 2 bases; junction bases not matched to a gene: 9. Germline-derived CDR1 and CDR2 are DFQATT and SNEGSKA (reference sequence). CDR3 amino acids: CSAIGSGGHQETQYF. The CDR3 region has the DNA TGCAGTGCTATCGGGAGCGGGGGCCATCAAGAGACCCAGTACTTC.

The chain combines TRBV9 with TRBJ1-2; D might be TRBD1 (5 bases). Germline CDR1 is SGDLS and CDR2 is YYNGEE. The CDR3 has 14 amino acids. V was cut by 0 bases and J by 4 bases, with 10 bases left in between. Here the CDR3 DNA reads TGTGCCAGCAGCGTAGGAGCAGGGCTCTATGGCTACACCTTC. It codes for CASSVGAGLYGYTF.

This clonotype was recorded a few times. The chain recombines TRBV6-2 or TRBV6-3 with TRBJ1-1, with TRBD1 matching over 8 bases. The CDR3 covers 15 residues. CDR1 is MNHEY and CDR2 is SVGEGT in the germline V gene. The trim removed 0 bases at V and 7 bases at J, leaving 7 bases unmatched. The CDR3 nucleotides are TGTGCCAGCAGTTACTCGATAGGGACAGGAGGTGAAGCTTTCTTT. It yields the protein CASSYSIGTGGEAFF.

This clonotype was observed a few times. The V gene is TRBV9, the J gene TRBJ2-7; D is undetermined. The CDR3 contains 11 residues. Per the germline V gene, CDR1 is SGDLS and CDR2 is YYNGEE. The V gene lost 0 bases and the J gene lost 6 bases, with 4 bases spanning the gap. CDR3 loop: CASSVDGEQYF. CDR3 nucleotides: TGTGCCAGCAGCGTAGATGGCGAGCAGTACTTC.

The chain employs TRBV5-5 and TRBJ2-3; 8 nucleotides agree with TRBD2. CDR3 length: 18 residues. CDR1 is SGHKS and CDR2 is YYEKEE in the germline V gene (reference sequence). The V and J ends lost 0 bases and 0 bases, in that order; junction bases with no gene match: 9. The CDR3 DNA follows: TGTGCCAGCAGCTTGGTGGCGCCTAGCGGGTCCAGCACAGATACGCAGTATTTT. This translates into CASSLVAPSGSSTDTQYF.

Only a few counts were recorded for this clonotype. V usage is TRBV7-2 and J usage is TRBJ1-6, with D possibly being TRBD1 (6 bases). The CDR3 consists of 13 residues. CDR1 and CDR2 (germline): SGHTA, FQGNSA. The V end lost 4 bases, the J end lost 10 bases, and 11 bases lay between the germline ends. CDR3 region: CASSYTGNSPLHF. The CDR3 DNA reads TGTGCCAGCAGCTACACAGGGAACTCACCCCTCCACTTT.

A few counts support this clonotype. Being one base from a much bigger clone, this may be a read error. The chain links TRBV20-1 to TRBJ2-7; D gene ambiguous. The CDR3 has 10 amino acids. CDR1 and CDR2 from the germline V gene are DFQATT and SNEGSKA (reference sequence). Deletions cut 7 bases from V and 7 bases from J, with 11 bases between. The CDR3 sequence is CSGAYNEQYF. The DNA for the CDR3 is TGCAGTGGGGCATACAATGAGCAGTACTTC.

The chain has TRBV7-3 and TRBJ2-3; D gene uncertain. Trimming took off 3 bases at V and 2 bases at J, with 12 bases between the two ends. Germline V gene data show CDR1 as SGHTA and CDR2 as FQGTGA. This CDR3 is built from 15 residues. The CDR3 region is CASSFKPAPTDTQYF. In DNA, the CDR3 is TGTGCCAGCAGCTTTAAACCTGCACCCACAGATACGCAGTATTTT.

The gene calls are TRBV6-6 and TRBJ2-7; D remains unclear. The CDR3 has 14 residues. CDR1 and CDR2 from the germline V gene are MNHNY and SVGAGI (reference sequence). Trimming took off 6 bases at V and 3 bases at J, with 15 bases between the two ends. CDR3 sequence (DNA): TGTGCCAGCAGCCCAAAGGTTTCCGGCTACGAGCAGTACTTC. The encoded protein is CASSPKVSGYEQYF.

V usage is TRBV12-3 or TRBV12-4 and J usage is TRBJ2-3, with 8 nucleotides matching TRBD2. This CDR3 contains 16 residues. Trimming at V came to 4 bases and at J to 3 bases, leaving 9 bases not matched to a gene. CDR3 in amino acids: CASSSGGGGKTDTQYF. The CDR3 DNA reads TGTGCCAGCAGTTCCGGGGGGGGTGGAAAGACAGATACGCAGTATTTT.

The V gene is TRBV2, the J gene TRBJ1-1, with 8 bases identical to TRBD1. The CDR3 spans 14 residues. The germline CDR1 and CDR2 sequences are SNHLY and FYNNEI. V was pared by 6 bases and J by 5 bases, with 8 bases of the junction left unmatched. DNA for the CDR3: TGTGCCAGCAGCAGGGACAGGATGGGGACTGAAGCTTTCTTT. This codes for CASSRDRMGTEAFF.

Note on this clonotype: Mismatch with germline at one junction end may stem from a read error. The rearrangement uses TRBV7-9 and TRBJ2-1, with D maybe TRBD2 (6 bases). The germline gives CDR1 SEHNR, CDR2 FQNEAQ (reference sequence). This CDR3 is built from 17 residues. DNA for the CDR3: TGTGCCGGCAGCCGCGGCGGGGCCACGATCTCCTACAATGAGCAGTTCTTC. Translated, it gives CAGSRGGATISYNEQFF.

The sample holds one count of this clonotype. This chain links TRBV5-1 with TRBJ2-3; tentative D call: TRBD2 (6 bases). Germline CDR1 and CDR2: SGHRS and YFSETQ. This CDR3 contains 15 residues. Trimming took off 2 bases at V and 6 bases at J, with 16 bases between the two ends. In nucleotides, the CDR3 is TGCGCCAGCAGCTTAATAGCGGAGGGCTCGGATACGCAGTATTTT. Translation: CASSLIAEGSDTQYF.

The chain employs TRBV6-2 or TRBV6-3 and TRBJ1-1; perhaps TRBD1 as D (5 bases). This CDR3 has 14 residues. V was trimmed by 7 bases and J by 4 bases, leaving 16 bases between them. Germline V gene sequence: CDR1 MNHEY, CDR2 SVGEGT. The chain's CDR3 is CASKVGGTGTEAFF. The CDR3 region has the DNA TGTGCCAGCAAGGTCGGGGGTACTGGCACTGAAGCTTTCTTT.

Only a few counts were recorded for this clonotype. V gene TRBV9 combines with J gene TRBJ2-3; weak D call: TRBD1 (6 bases). Trimming left V 6 bases short and J 0 bases short, with 14 bases between. The germline CDR1 and CDR2 sequences are SGDLS and YYNGEE. The CDR3 totals 15 residues. CDR3 sequence (DNA): TGTGCCAGCACCGAATTTGGGGGCAGCACAGATACGCAGTATTTT. The encoded protein is CASTEFGGSTDTQYF.

For this clonotype: Mismatch with germline at one junction end may stem from a read error. This chain links TRBV20-1 with TRBJ2-3; the D gene is possibly TRBD1 (6 bases). The CDR3 loop spans 15 amino acids. Germline CDR1 reads DFQATT; CDR2 reads SNEGSKA (reference sequence). The CDR3 here is CSATAWGPLGDMQYF. The CDR3 DNA is TGCAGTGCTACCGCGTGGGGGCCACTCGGGGATATGCAGTATTTT.

With respect to this clonotype: An end of the junction does not agree with germline; a read error may underlie this. The chain carries TRBV29-1 and TRBJ1-2; 11 bases are a match to TRBD1. CDR3 length equals 15 residues. CDR1 is SQVTM, CDR2 ANQGSEA, per germline. The CDR3 DNA is TGCCGCGTTGAAGATAGGGACAGGGGGAACTATGGCTACACCTTC. Encoded protein: CRVEDRDRGNYGYTF.

In this sample, this clonotype turned up many times. The CDR3 nucleotides are TGTGCCAGCAGTATGGGACTAGTCTTAAAAAATGAGCAGTTCTTC. Amino acids: CASSMGLVLKNEQFF. V and J are TRBV12-3 or TRBV12-4 and TRBJ2-1; TRBD2 matches 8 bases. The V segment lost 5 bases and the J segment 7 bases; nucleotides outside the gene matches: 10. This CDR3 comprises 15 residues.